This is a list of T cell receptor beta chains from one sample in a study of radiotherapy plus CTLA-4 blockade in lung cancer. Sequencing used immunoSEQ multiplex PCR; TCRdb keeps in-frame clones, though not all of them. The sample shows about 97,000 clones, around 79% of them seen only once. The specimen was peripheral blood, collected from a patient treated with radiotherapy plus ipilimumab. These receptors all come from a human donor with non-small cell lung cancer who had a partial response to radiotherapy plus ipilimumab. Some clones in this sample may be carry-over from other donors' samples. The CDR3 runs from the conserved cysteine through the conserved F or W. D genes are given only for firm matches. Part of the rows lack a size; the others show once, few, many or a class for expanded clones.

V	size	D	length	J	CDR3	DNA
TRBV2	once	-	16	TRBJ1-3	CASSDRGRSSGNTIYF	TGTGCCAGCAGTGATAGGGGCAGAAGCTCTGGAAACACCATATATTTT
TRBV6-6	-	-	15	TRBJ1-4	CASSRLGEGGEKLFF	TGTGCCAGCAGCCGCCTCGGGGAGGGGGGTGAAAAACTGTTTTTT
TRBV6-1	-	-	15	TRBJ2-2	CASSFDRGGTGELFF	TGTGCCAGCAGTTTCGACAGGGGAGGGACCGGGGAGCTGTTTTTT
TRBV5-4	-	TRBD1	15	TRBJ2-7	CASSLGTGNSYEQYF	TGTGCCAGCAGCTTGGGGACAGGGAACTCCTACGAGCAGTACTTC
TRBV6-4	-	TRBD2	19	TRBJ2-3	CASSKSTSGPSLPTDTQYF	TGTGCCAGCAGTAAATCGACTAGCGGGCCCTCCCTTCCCACAGATACGCAGTATTTT
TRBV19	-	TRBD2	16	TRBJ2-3	CASSTGTSGSTDTQYF	TGTGCCAGTAGCACCGGGACTAGCGGGAGCACAGATACGCAGTATTTT
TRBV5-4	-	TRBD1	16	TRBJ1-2	CASRPGQGDGNYGYTF	TGTGCCAGCAGACCGGGACAGGGTGACGGTAACTATGGCTACACCTTC
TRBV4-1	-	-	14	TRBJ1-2	CASSQPTGGYGYTF	TGCGCCAGCAGCCAACCGACCGGGGGGTATGGCTACACCTTC
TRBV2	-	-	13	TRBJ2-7	CASSGGRLYEQYF	TGTGCCAGCAGTGGGGGCCGGCTCTACGAGCAGTACTTC
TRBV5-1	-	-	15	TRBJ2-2	CASSFSQQGIGELFF	TGCGCCAGCAGCTTTTCCCAACAGGGAATCGGGGAGCTGTTTTTT
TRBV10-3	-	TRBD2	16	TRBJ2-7	CAISESPGGDSLRLGF	TGTGCCATCAGTGAGTCTCCGGGGGGAGACAGCCTCCGCTTGGGCTTC